This T cell receptor beta chain was retrieved from a study of CD8+ T cells in alopecia areata (dated by TCRdb to 2016 to 2019). In terms of the full investigation: Female C3H/HeJ recipients, 7-10 weeks old, were grafted with skin from C3H/HeJ donors with spontaneous alopecia (about 6-12 months old). RNA came from the PAXgene miRNA kit for fixed scalp, the miRNeasy kit for PBMCs, and the RNeasy kit for mouse skin. immunoSEQ multiplex PCR using 35 Vbeta forward primers and 13 Jbeta reverse primers was used to amplify TCRbeta CDR3 regions. Scalp clonality was compared across normal scalp (n=4), patchy alopecia areata scalp (n=8), and alopecia totalis/universalis scalp (n=8). To study T cell clonal expansion in alopecia areata, the researchers applied high-throughput TCRbeta sequencing to both the C3H/HeJ mouse model and human patients. In humans, TCRbeta sequencing was performed on scalp tissue and on sorted CD4+ and CD8+ peripheral blood T cells from healthy controls and from patients with patchy or totalis/universalis alopecia areata.

Cells from mouse cutaneous lymph nodes were pooled, stained for CD4, CD8alpha, NKG2D, NKG2ACE and other markers, and then sorted on a BD Influx. V is clipped by 0 bases and J by 4 bases, and the sequence between their germline boundaries is 12 bases long. As encoded in the germline V gene (reference sequence), CDR1 is NSQYPW while CDR2 is LRSPGD. Taken from cysteine to phenylalanine, the CDR3 has 15 residues. The DNA covers only part of the CDR3, 33 bases in frame from base 1. The library was produced with the immunoSEQ multiplex PCR assay. RNA was extracted from all samples and reverse transcribed into cDNA, which served as template for TCR sequencing. First-strand cDNA was synthesized using SuperScript III with a 2:1 mix of oligo-dT and random hexamers. A synthetic immune receptor repertoire was used to measure amplification bias, and any remaining bias was corrected computationally. Sequencing of the libraries was done on Illumina HiSeq using 60 bp reads that spanned the CDR3 and were read from J toward V. The published analysis was carried out like this. Raw reads were preprocessed to remove errors, and CDR3 was defined according to IMGT conventions as the region from the conserved cysteine to phenylalanine. Clonality was calculated as 1 minus Shannon entropy normalized by log2 of the number of productive unique TCRs. Whether scalp clones were CD4 or CD8 was inferred by matching scalp TCRbeta sequences against CD4 and CD8 repertoires sorted from blood. Drawn from immuneACCESS, this table holds only the in-frame rearrangements with V and J called that TCRdb kept. Clones are partly lost; checked studies trace under half to an unresolved V gene and leave the rest unexplained. V and J calls and clone size are those listed in that table; D and trimming were worked out from the DNA. The sample counts around 290,000 clones, each observed more than once. 0.9% to 1.5% of the sample is in the top ten clones.

This clone was seen a few times. No antigen is known for it. As a mouse receptor, it takes its gene names and germline sequences from the mouse. From the germline J gene comes the end of the CDR3, since the read stops 4 residues before it. Other DNA sequences of this sample code for an identical CDR3. The study at large found these results: Resident alphabeta T cells in normal human skin are also sequenced, complicating scalp TCR repertoire analysis, unlike mouse skin dominated by gammadelta T cells. Compared with normal scalp, lesional scalp had higher clonality and more expanded CD8+ clones, particularly in alopecia totalis/universalis, a pattern that suggests antigenic drive. Shared TCR sequences between patients were less evident than in mice, which may be partly attributable to HLA diversity in the patient population.

This receptor was obtained from a C3H/HeJ mouse with alopecia areata. The strain's MHC haplotype is H2-k. The sequence links TRBV1 to TRBJ1-1; TRBD1 is perhaps the D gene, given 6 matching bases. The material sequenced was CD4+ T cells sorted from a lymph node. The CDR3 DNA, read in part, is TGCACCTGCAGTGCAGATCCACAGGGTGTCACA. Its product reads: CTCSADPQGVT. The complete CDR3 protein is CTCSADPQGVTEVFF.